The following is a TCR beta chain sequence with its context. Its antigen remains unidentified. Other nucleotide sequences in the sample specify the same CDR3. The material for each subset, its genomic DNA, was split evenly across several immunoSEQ plates. This table comes from immunoSEQ multiplex PCR, and its TCRdb copy is limited to in-frame clones, with some not included. The data show more than 1,200,000 clones, 98% to 99% seen once. V gave up 6 bases and J gave up 5 bases, with 10 bases separating them. The CDR3 is 11 residues long. Germline-derived CDR1 and CDR2 are DFQATT and SNEGSKA (reference sequence). The sample belongs to a study of shared clonotypes between healthy human individuals. Overall study: A donor's plate count was three for CD4 naive and three for CD4 memory; CD8 naive had two and CD8 memory one.

Overall study findings and caveats: Depth was large, yet rarefaction showed that sorted-subset sequencing was incomplete. It was anticipated that sequencing depth would influence how many clonotypes donors shared.

The source is a man younger than 45 in good health. Source material: naive CD4+ T cells sorted from blood. Subset: CD45RA+ positively selected. This rearrangement joins TRBV20-1 to TRBJ2-5, with D uncertain. The DNA of the CDR3 is TGCAGTGCCCTCCTTGGCGAGACCCAGTACTTC. Its protein product is CSALLGETQYF.